Reported below is one T cell receptor (beta chain). Its specificity is unknown. The germline V gene has CDR1 KGHDR and CDR2 SFDVKD. This CDR3 region has 14 residues. These data come from a study of monozygotic twins with inflammatory bowel disease. Every TCR library drew on approximately 3.5 ug of total RNA. TCRalpha and TCRbeta cDNA went through nested PCRs of roughly 16 and 10 cycles, two in total. TCRdb re-analyzed the 5' RACE reads; it lists each CDR3 protein once, without DNA. Here the sample table reports fewer than 400,000 distinct CDR3 sequences. Study conclusions and caveats: No detectable difference in repertoire similarity separated concordant from discordant twins, possibly as a result of limited power. Healthy co-twins exceeded IBD patients in TCRbeta diversity as measured by inverse Simpson.

This chain links TRBV24-1 with TRBJ2-2; absent DNA, TCRdb's TRBD2 call cannot be checked. The sequencing input was blood. The sequence was obtained from a human donor with ulcerative colitis or Crohn's disease, or a healthy co-twin of an affected twin (not recorded which). The CDR3 is CATSRGGITGELFF.